The 19 T cell receptor beta chains below all came from one sample that was sequenced in a study of response to subunit inactivated influenza vaccine. From the RT-PCR reads, TCRdb called clonotypes with MiXCR, one entry per CDR3 protein. The data show over 400,000 distinct CDR3 sequences, with approximately 11% seen just once and approximately 12% held by the top ten. The sample consisted of PBMCs from blood, taken 45 days after vaccination. The receptors derive from a man aged 50 to 59 who received an inactivated influenza vaccine.

The chain is built from TRBV28 and TRBJ1-5; D remains ambiguous. V was shortened by 7 bases and J by 4 bases, with 11 bases between the two germline ends. The CDR3 is 13 amino acids. Germline lookup yields CDR1 MDHEN and CDR2 SYDVKM. CDR3 protein: CASTNSGNQPQHF. For the CDR3, the DNA is TGTGCCAGCACCAACTCCGGGAATCAGCCCCAGCATTTT.

About this clonotype itself: This may come from a read error, since a much larger clone is one base off. V and J are TRBV5-1 and TRBJ2-1; TRBD1 is a possible D gene (5 bases). CDR1 SGHRS and CDR2 YFSETQ come from the germline V gene. This CDR3 comprises 13 residues. V was cut by 4 bases and J by 9 bases, with 14 bases left in between. The CDR3 sequence is CASSPRTDTEQFF. CDR3 DNA: TGCGCCAGCAGCCCAAGGACGGACACTGAGCAGTTCTTC.

The table lists this clonotype with many counts. In nucleotides, the CDR3 is TGCAGCGTTGTGGGAACAGCCAAGCCAGATACGCAGTATTTT. Its translation: CSVVGTAKPDTQYF. The chain combines TRBV29-1 with TRBJ2-3; D unresolved. The CDR3 covers 14 residues. With 4 bases removed from V and 4 bases from J, the gap between germline ends came to 15 bases. Per the germline V gene, CDR1 is SQVTM and CDR2 is ANQGSEA.

This clonotype has at least ten counts. This chain uses TRBV20-1 with TRBJ2-1; D remains unclear. V lost 4 bases, J lost 7 bases, and 14 bases lay in between. The CDR3 loop spans 13 amino acids. The germline CDR1 and CDR2 sequences are DFQATT and SNEGSKA (reference sequence). The CDR3 DNA reads TGCAGTGCTATTGGACCTTCGGCGAATGAGCAGTTCTTC. It encodes CSAIGPSANEQFF.

This chain links TRBV9 with TRBJ2-7; D unclear. This CDR3 has 16 residues. Germline V gene lookup returns CDR1 SGDLS and CDR2 YYNGEE. V shed 0 bases and J shed 0 bases, with 13 bases lying between them. CDR3 bases: TGTGCCAGCAGCGTAGCTACAACCTCATTCTCCTACGAGCAGTACTTC. Amino acids: CASSVATTSFSYEQYF.

The table lists this clonotype with a few counts. The J gene is TRBJ2-1, the V gene TRBV6-2 or TRBV6-3; perhaps TRBD1 as D (5 bases). The CDR3 spans 13 residues. V gave up 6 bases and J gave up 7 bases, with 13 bases separating them. In germline, CDR1 is MNHEY, CDR2 SVGEGT. CDR3 region: CASSWGRPNEQFF. CDR3 bases: TGTGCCAGCAGCTGGGGCAGGCCGAATGAGCAGTTCTTC.

The chain uses TRBV12-3 or TRBV12-4 and TRBJ1-3, with 7 bases aligning to TRBD1. CDR3 length: 16 amino acids. The V gene end was trimmed by 6 bases and the J gene end by 0 bases; junction bases not matched to a gene: 8. The CDR3 nucleotides are TGTGCCAGCAGACTCTGGCAGGGGGTCTCTGGAAACACCATATATTTT. It yields the protein CASRLWQGVSGNTIYF.

This clonotype was detected a few times. This chain connects TRBV12-3 or TRBV12-4 to TRBJ2-7; 8 positions match TRBD1. The CDR3 consists of 13 residues. V was clipped by 7 bases and J by 2 bases; unmatched bases: 4. The CDR3 protein is CASMDRVTYEQYF. In nucleotides, the CDR3 is TGTGCCAGCATGGACAGGGTGACCTACGAGCAGTACTTC.

The V call is TRBV10-3, the J call TRBJ2-7; 8 bases line up with TRBD1. V gave up 0 bases and J gave up 3 bases; unmatched junction bases: 10. This CDR3 spans 17 amino acids. Germline V CDR1 and CDR2: ENHRY, SYGVKD. The chain's CDR3 is CAISESKQGVPLYEQYF. In nucleotides, the CDR3 is TGTGCCATCAGTGAGTCTAAACAGGGGGTGCCCCTCTACGAGCAGTACTTC.

The CDR3 sequence: CASRTDLNYEQYF. CDR3 in DNA: TGTGCCAGCAGAACGGACTTAAACTACGAGCAGTACTTC. The genes are TRBV11-2 and TRBJ2-7, with D perhaps TRBD2 (5 bases). V was clipped by 6 bases and J by 3 bases, with 12 bases between them. The CDR3 spans 13 residues. Germline V CDR1 and CDR2: SGHAT, FQNNGV.

This clonotype was seen only a few times. The rearrangement joins TRBV5-1 to TRBJ2-7, with D perhaps TRBD1 or TRBD2 (5 bases each). CDR1 and CDR2 (germline): SGHRS, YFSETQ. V lost 4 bases, J lost 4 bases, and 18 bases lay in between. There are 15 residues in the CDR3. The CDR3 DNA reads as TGCGCCAGCAGCAACTCTCCGGGACCAAATTACGAGCAGTACTTC. Translating gives CASSNSPGPNYEQYF.

The chain couples TRBV4-2 to TRBJ2-2, with a possible D match to TRBD1 (6 bases). CDR1 and CDR2 from the germline V gene are LGHNA and YNFKEQ. Trimming cost V 0 bases and J 8 bases, with 7 bases left between them. This CDR3 contains 13 residues. CDR3 residues: CASSQDGQGELFF. DNA of the CDR3: TGTGCCAGCAGCCAAGATGGACAGGGGGAGCTGTTTTTT.

The table lists this clonotype with many counts. This sequence joins TRBV3-1 and TRBJ2-7; tentatively, D is TRBD1 (5 bases). CDR3 size: 13 residues. V shed 4 bases and J shed 3 bases, with 10 bases lying between them. In germline, CDR1 is LGHDT, CDR2 YNNKEL (reference sequence). CDR3 nucleotides: TGTGCCAGCAGCCCGAACAGGATCTACGAGCAGTACTTC. Amino acids: CASSPNRIYEQYF.

The sample holds a few counts of this clonotype. V usage is TRBV7-2 and J usage is TRBJ2-7; TRBD2 might be the D (5 bases). Germline lookup yields CDR1 SGHTA and CDR2 FQGNSA. V lost 3 bases and J 7 bases, leaving 19 bases between the germline ends. The CDR3 has 15 amino acids. In DNA, the CDR3 is TGTGCCAGCAGCTTTCTCCAGGCCACCCCGGGAGAGCAGTACTTC. Residues: CASSFLQATPGEQYF.

The gene calls are TRBV5-1 and TRBJ2-7; TRBD1 is a possible D gene (6 bases). Germline V gives CDR1 SGHRS, CDR2 YFSETQ. V lost 0 bases to trimming and J lost 0 bases, with 16 bases between them. The CDR3 runs to 17 residues. The CDR3 sequence: CASSLAEGDTHSYEQYF. CDR3 coding DNA: TGCGCCAGCAGCTTGGCCGAAGGGGACACACACTCCTACGAGCAGTACTTC.

This clonotype was seen only a few times. DNA of the CDR3: TGTGCCAGCAGCTTGGACAGGGGAAGTCCCTACGAGCAGTACTTC. Translation: CASSLDRGSPYEQYF. The rearrangement uses TRBV7-2 and TRBJ2-7; 9 bases agree with TRBD1. The CDR3 consists of 15 residues. V lost 3 bases, J lost 2 bases, and 5 bases stayed unmatched. CDR1 and CDR2 (germline): SGHTA, FQGNSA.

Many counts were recorded for this clonotype. J is TRBJ1-5 and V is TRBV5-6, with D possibly TRBD1 on 5 matching bases. CDR1 SGHDT and CDR2 YYEEEE come from the germline V gene. This CDR3 spans 14 amino acids. Trimming shortened V by 0 bases and J by 7 bases, and 11 bases separated the two germline ends. The CDR3 DNA follows: TGTGCCAGCAGCTTGGCAGGGACCTTACAGCCCCAGCATTTT. Its translation: CASSLAGTLQPQHF. Combining the CDR3 with reference TRBV5-6 and TRBJ1-5 gives the whole variable domain DAGVTQSPTHLIKTRGQQVTLRCSPKSGHDTVSWYQQALGQGPQFIFQYYEEEERQRGNFPDRFSGHQFPNYSSELNVNALLLGDSALYLCASSLAGTLQPQHFGDGTRLSIL.

This clonotype appeared many times. This chain joins TRBV6-5 and TRBJ2-3; D call uncertain. CDR3 size: 14 residues. V lost 2 bases to trimming and J lost 2 bases, with 8 bases between them. Per germline, CDR1 MNHEY and CDR2 SVGAGI. This chain's CDR3 is CASSYRALTDTQYF. For the CDR3, the DNA is TGTGCCAGCAGTTACCGGGCCCTCACAGATACGCAGTATTTT.

CDR3 in amino acids: CASSALPHRARANTGELFF. DNA of the CDR3: TGTGCCAGCAGTGCCCTCCCCCACAGGGCCCGCGCGAACACCGGGGAGCTGTTTTTT. The chain carries TRBV27 and TRBJ2-2; maybe TRBD1 (6 bases). Trimming removed 5 bases from V and 0 bases from J, with 22 bases in between. Germline CDR1 is MNHEY and CDR2 is SMNVEV (reference sequence). CDR3 length: 19 amino acids.